These T cell receptor beta chains were read from a single sample in a study of blood T cells in healthy people across ages. TCRdb used MiXCR to reprocess the 5' RACE reads, holding one entry per CDR3 protein. The table lists about 680,000 distinct CDR3 sequences, 49% of them singletons. Sequenced sample: blood. The source of these receptors is a woman aged 55-70 years in good health. The CDR3 runs from the conserved cysteine through the conserved F or W.

V	CDR3
TRBV15	CATSRGYTADTRYF
TRBV6-2/TRBV6-3	CASSDLSGLGYGYTF
TRBV7-2	CASSFLAGPSGEQFF
TRBV4-3	CASSQAREAFLRANVLTF
TRBV6-2/TRBV6-3	CASSPGAGEAFF
TRBV12-3/TRBV12-4	CASRLDRSDTGELFF
TRBV12-3/TRBV12-4	CASSNGQGYQPQHF
TRBV12-3/TRBV12-4	CASSLGGARGEKLFF
TRBV7-2	CASSLMAGTENIQYF
TRBV7-2	CASSPQQGAKNIQYF
TRBV7-2	CASSLSGGGGNYEQYF
TRBV6-5	CASRTSGASYNEQFF
TRBV3-1	CASSQNHAVQETQYF
TRBV27	CASSLSAGEGNQPQHF
TRBV20-1	CSARGLQGAGYEQYF
TRBV2	CASHRVAALGEQYF
TRBV29-1	CSVETAAGYEQYF
TRBV20-1	CSAQTGQTQYF
TRBV7-2	CASSFLGETQYF
TRBV6-2/TRBV6-3	CASSYSWTGLTYEQYF
TRBV28	CASTPWAMNTEAFF
TRBV14	CASNQIRETGESPLHF
TRBV7-2	CASSSNQGPRGYTF
TRBV2	CVSRPRGHSYEQYF
TRBV4-3	CASSQDRSRIEQFF
TRBV5-1	CASSLDTGIGGYTF
TRBV20-1	CSASIGGAYEQYF